These T cell receptor beta chains were read from a single sample in a study of T cells in Graves' hyperthyroidism and ophthalmopathy. TCRdb redid the calling of the multiplex PCR reads with MiXCR, one entry per CDR3 protein. Of about 740,000 distinct CDR3 sequences in the sample, 11% to 15% are singletons; the top ten hold about a tenth. The sequencing sample was made of blood. The origin of the receptors is a woman aged 18-35 years with Graves' hyperthyroidism. Both conserved end residues are part of each CDR3. Each record gives: D gene, J gene, CDR3 length, V gene, CDR3 protein. The D gene is left open where the match is weak.

d_call: .; j_call: TRBJ2-5; cdr3_length: 14; v_call: TRBV7-9; cdr3_aa: CASSRYSLEETQYF
d_call: TRBD1; j_call: TRBJ2-7; cdr3_length: 15; v_call: TRBV6-9; cdr3_aa: CASSSTGQGAYEQYF
d_call: .; j_call: TRBJ2-1; cdr3_length: 12; v_call: TRBV19; cdr3_aa: CASSGRVNEQFF
d_call: TRBD1; j_call: TRBJ1-4; cdr3_length: 15; v_call: TRBV7-9; cdr3_aa: CASSPPTGLSEKLFF
d_call: TRBD1; j_call: TRBJ2-3; cdr3_length: 15; v_call: TRBV5-1; cdr3_aa: CASRLSGQHTDTQYF
d_call: .; j_call: TRBJ1-5; cdr3_length: 20; v_call: TRBV24-1; cdr3_aa: CATSRRQGPRGRLSNQPQHF
d_call: .; j_call: TRBJ2-7; cdr3_length: 14; v_call: TRBV27; cdr3_aa: CASSLSDGGWEQYF
d_call: .; j_call: TRBJ2-3; cdr3_length: 13; v_call: TRBV29-1; cdr3_aa: CSVEVQTTDTQYF
d_call: TRBD2; j_call: TRBJ2-2; cdr3_length: 16; v_call: TRBV7-9; cdr3_aa: CASSPTSGRDTGELFF
d_call: .; j_call: TRBJ1-1; cdr3_length: 14; v_call: TRBV7-8; cdr3_aa: CASSPGSMNTEAFF
d_call: .; j_call: TRBJ1-3; cdr3_length: 16; v_call: TRBV15; cdr3_aa: CATSRDAIISGNTIYF
d_call: TRBD2; j_call: TRBJ2-7; cdr3_length: 14; v_call: TRBV7-3; cdr3_aa: CASSLGGLANEQYF
d_call: TRBD2; j_call: TRBJ2-3; cdr3_length: 16; v_call: TRBV5-1; cdr3_aa: CASSLTLAAYTDTQYF
d_call: TRBD2; j_call: TRBJ2-2; cdr3_length: 16; v_call: TRBV6-2/TRBV6-3; cdr3_aa: CASSYSTSGFTGELFF
d_call: .; j_call: TRBJ1-4; cdr3_length: 13; v_call: TRBV2; cdr3_aa: CASMGDLNEKLFF
d_call: .; j_call: TRBJ2-3; cdr3_length: 11; v_call: TRBV20-1; cdr3_aa: CSVLNTDTQYF
d_call: .; j_call: TRBJ1-1; cdr3_length: 13; v_call: TRBV13; cdr3_aa: CASSLRGLAGAFF
d_call: TRBD2; j_call: TRBJ2-1; cdr3_length: 13; v_call: TRBV6-2/TRBV6-3; cdr3_aa: CASSYGGRSEQFF
d_call: .; j_call: TRBJ2-5; cdr3_length: 13; v_call: TRBV6-2/TRBV6-3; cdr3_aa: CASSYSVQGTQYF
d_call: TRBD2; j_call: TRBJ2-5; cdr3_length: 13; v_call: TRBV7-2; cdr3_aa: CASSPGSRGSPYF